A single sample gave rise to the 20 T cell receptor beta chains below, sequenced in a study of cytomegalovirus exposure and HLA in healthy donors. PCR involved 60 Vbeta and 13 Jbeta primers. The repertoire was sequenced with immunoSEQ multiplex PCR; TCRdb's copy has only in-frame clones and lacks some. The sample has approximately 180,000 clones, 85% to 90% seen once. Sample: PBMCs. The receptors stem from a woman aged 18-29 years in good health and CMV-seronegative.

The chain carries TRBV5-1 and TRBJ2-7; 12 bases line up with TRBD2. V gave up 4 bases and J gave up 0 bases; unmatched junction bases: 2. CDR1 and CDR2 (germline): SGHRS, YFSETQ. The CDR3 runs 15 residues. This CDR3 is CASSATSGSSYEQYF. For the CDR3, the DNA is TGCGCCAGCAGCGCGACTAGCGGGAGCTCCTACGAGCAGTACTTC. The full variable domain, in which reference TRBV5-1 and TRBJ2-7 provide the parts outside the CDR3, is KAGVTQTPRYLIKTRGQQVTLSCSPISGHRSVSWYQQTPGQGLQFLFEYFSETQRNKGNFPGRFSGRQFSNSRSEMNVSTLELGDSALYLCASSATSGSSYEQYFGPGTRLTVT.

The CDR3 sequence is CASSLRGSDTGELFF. CDR3 nucleotide sequence: TGTGCCAGCAGCCTCAGGGGTTCGGACACCGGGGAGCTGTTTTTT. The V call is TRBV7-6, the J call TRBJ2-2, with a weak D call TRBD1 (6 bases). Germline lookup yields CDR1 SGHVS and CDR2 FNYEAQ. V gave up 5 bases and J gave up 3 bases, with 13 bases separating them. The CDR3 covers 15 residues. The complete variable domain, with remaining parts taken from reference TRBV7-6 and TRBJ2-2, reads GAGVSQSPRYKVTKRGQDVALRCDPISGHVSLYWYRQALGQGPEFLTYFNYEAQQDKSGLPNDRFSAERPEGSISTLTIQRTEQRDSAMYRCASSLRGSDTGELFFGEGSRLTVL.

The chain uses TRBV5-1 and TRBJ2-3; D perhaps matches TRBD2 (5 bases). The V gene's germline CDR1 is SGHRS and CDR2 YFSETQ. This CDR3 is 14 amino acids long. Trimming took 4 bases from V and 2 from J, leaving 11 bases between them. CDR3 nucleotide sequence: TGCGCCAGCAGCGACGGGGTCTCCACAGATACGCAGTATTTT. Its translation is CASSDGVSTDTQYF.

The CDR3 region has the DNA TGCGCCAGCAGCCAAGACTTGGGAGGTACGATCCCTGAAGCTTTCTTT. The encoded protein is CASSQDLGGTIPEAFF. This chain uses TRBV4-1 with TRBJ1-1; D uncertain. The V end lost 0 bases, the J end lost 6 bases, and 17 bases lay between the germline ends. Germline loops: CDR1 MGHRA, CDR2 YSYEKL. The CDR3 sequence is 16 residues long.

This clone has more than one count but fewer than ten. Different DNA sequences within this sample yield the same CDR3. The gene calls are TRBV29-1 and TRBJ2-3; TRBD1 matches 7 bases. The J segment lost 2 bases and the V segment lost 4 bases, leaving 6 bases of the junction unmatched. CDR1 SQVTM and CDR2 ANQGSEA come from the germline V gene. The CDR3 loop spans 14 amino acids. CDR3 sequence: CSVVEGAVTDTQYF. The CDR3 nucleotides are TGCAGCGTTGTTGAGGGGGCTGTCACAGATACGCAGTATTTT.

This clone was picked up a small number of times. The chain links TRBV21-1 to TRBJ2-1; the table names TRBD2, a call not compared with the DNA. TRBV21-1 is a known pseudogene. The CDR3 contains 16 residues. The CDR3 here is CASLAGIIFSYNEQFF. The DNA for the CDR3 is TGTGCCAGCCTAGCGGGGATCATTTTCTCCTACAATGAGCAGTTCTTC.

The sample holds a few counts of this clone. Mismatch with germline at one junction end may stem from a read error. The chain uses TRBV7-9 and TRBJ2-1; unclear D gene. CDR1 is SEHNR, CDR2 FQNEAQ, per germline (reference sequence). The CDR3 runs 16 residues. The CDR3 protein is CSSSLVFAYSYNEQFF. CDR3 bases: TGTTCCAGCAGCTTAGTTTTTGCGTATTCCTACAATGAGCAGTTCTTC.

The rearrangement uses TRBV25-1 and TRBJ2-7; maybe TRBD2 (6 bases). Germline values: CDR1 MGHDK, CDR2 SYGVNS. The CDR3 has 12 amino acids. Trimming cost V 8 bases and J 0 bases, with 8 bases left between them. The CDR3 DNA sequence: TGTGCCAGCGGGGGGAGCTCCTACGAGCAGTACTTC. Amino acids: CASGGSSYEQYF.

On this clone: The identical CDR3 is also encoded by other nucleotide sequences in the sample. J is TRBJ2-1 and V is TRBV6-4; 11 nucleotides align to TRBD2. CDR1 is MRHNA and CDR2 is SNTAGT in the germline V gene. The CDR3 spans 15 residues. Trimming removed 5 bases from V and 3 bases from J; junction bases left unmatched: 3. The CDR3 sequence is CASSLLAGGYNEQFF. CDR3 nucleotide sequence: TGTGCCAGCAGTCTTCTAGCGGGAGGCTACAATGAGCAGTTCTTC.

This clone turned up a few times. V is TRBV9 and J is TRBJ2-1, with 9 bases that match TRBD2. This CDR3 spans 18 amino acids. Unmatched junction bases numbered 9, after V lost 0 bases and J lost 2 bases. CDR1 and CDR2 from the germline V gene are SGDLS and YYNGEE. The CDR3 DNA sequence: TGTGCCAGCAGCGTAGCGTTGGTTGCTAGCGGGACCTACAATGAGCAGTTCTTC. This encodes CASSVALVASGTYNEQFF.

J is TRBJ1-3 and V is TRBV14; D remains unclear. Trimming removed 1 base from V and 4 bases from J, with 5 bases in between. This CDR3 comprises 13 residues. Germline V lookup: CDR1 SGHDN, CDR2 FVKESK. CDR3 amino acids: CASSQGQGNTIYF. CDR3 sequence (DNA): TGTGCCAGCAGCCAAGGACAAGGAAACACCATATATTTT. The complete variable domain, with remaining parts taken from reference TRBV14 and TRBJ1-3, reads EAGVTQFPSHSVIEKGQTVTLRCDPISGHDNLYWYRRVMGKEIKFLLHFVKESKQDESGMPNNRFLAERTGGTYSTLKVQPAELEDSGVYFCASSQGQGNTIYFGEGSWLTVV.

CDR3 in DNA: TGTGCCAGTAGTATGGGCAGGGATCAGGAAAAACTGTTTTTT. Translation gives CASSMGRDQEKLFF. This chain connects TRBV19 to TRBJ1-4, with D tentatively TRBD1 (5 bases). The germline CDR1 and CDR2 sequences are LNHDA and SQIVND (reference sequence). The CDR3 contains 14 residues. Trimming stripped 3 bases from V and 8 bases from J, with 13 bases between.

This CDR3 is CSVGRRAAAQETQYF. The CDR3 DNA reads TGCAGCGTAGGGAGAAGAGCAGCGGCCCAAGAGACCCAGTACTTC. This chain joins TRBV29-1 and TRBJ2-5; possible D gene TRBD2, 5 bases. The CDR3 consists of 15 residues. Germline V lookup: CDR1 SQVTM, CDR2 ANQGSEA. V was clipped by 6 bases and J by 1 base, with 18 bases between them.

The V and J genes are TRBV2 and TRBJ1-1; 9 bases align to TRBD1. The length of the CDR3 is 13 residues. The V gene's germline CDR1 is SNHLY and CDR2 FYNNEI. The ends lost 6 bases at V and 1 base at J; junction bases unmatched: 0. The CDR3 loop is CASRGQGNTEAFF. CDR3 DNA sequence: TGTGCCAGCAGGGGACAGGGGAACACTGAAGCTTTCTTT.

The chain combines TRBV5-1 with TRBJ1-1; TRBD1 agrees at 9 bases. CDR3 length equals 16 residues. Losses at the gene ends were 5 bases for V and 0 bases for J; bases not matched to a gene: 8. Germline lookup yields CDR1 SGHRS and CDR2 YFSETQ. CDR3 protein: CASRTGTGFMNTEAFF. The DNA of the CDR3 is TGCGCCAGCAGGACCGGGACAGGGTTTATGAACACTGAAGCTTTCTTT.

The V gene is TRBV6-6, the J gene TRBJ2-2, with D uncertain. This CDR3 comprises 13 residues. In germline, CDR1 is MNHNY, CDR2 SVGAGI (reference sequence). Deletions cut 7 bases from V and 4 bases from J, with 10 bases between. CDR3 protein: CASNPVVTGELFF. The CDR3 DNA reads TGTGCCAGCAACCCTGTAGTCACCGGGGAGCTGTTTTTT.

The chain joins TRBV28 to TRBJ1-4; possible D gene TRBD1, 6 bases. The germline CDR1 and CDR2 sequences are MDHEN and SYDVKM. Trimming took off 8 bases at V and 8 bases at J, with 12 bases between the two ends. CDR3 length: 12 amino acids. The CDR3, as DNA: TGTGCCAGCTCTGACAGGATGGAAAAACTGTTTTTT. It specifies CASSDRMEKLFF. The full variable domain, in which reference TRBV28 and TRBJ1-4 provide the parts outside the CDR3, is DVKVTQSSRYLVKRTGEKVFLECVQDMDHENMFWYRQDPGLGLRLIYFSYDVKMKEKGDIPEGYSVSREKKERFSLILESASTNQTSMYLCASSDRMEKLFFGSGTQLSVL.

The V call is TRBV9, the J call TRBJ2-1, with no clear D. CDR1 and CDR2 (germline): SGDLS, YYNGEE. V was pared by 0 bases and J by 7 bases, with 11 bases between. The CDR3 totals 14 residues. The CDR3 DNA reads TGTGCCAGCAGCGTAGTTTACGGTCAAAATGAGCAGTTCTTC. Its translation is CASSVVYGQNEQFF.

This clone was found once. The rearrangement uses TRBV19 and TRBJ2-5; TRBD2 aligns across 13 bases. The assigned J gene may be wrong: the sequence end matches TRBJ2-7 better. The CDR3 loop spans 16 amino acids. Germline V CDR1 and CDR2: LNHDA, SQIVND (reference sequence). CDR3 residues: CASRIRLAGGPYEQYF. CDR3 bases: TGTGCCAGTAGAATAAGACTAGCGGGAGGACCCTACGAGCAGTACTTC.

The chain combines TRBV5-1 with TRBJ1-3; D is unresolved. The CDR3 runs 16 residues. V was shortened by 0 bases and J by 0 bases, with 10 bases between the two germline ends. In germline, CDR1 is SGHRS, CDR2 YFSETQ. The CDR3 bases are TGCGCCAGCAGCTTGGCGACACTTACCTCTGGAAACACCATATATTTT. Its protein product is CASSLATLTSGNTIYF.